Included here is one T cell receptor beta chain sequence, with context. Data came from immunoSEQ multiplex PCR; TCRdb stores just in-frame clones and leaves some out. Of over 2,500 clones detected, about 85% appear once; the ten largest clones hold approximately 10%. The germline CDR1 and CDR2 sequences are SGHNT and YENEEA. This CDR3 contains 16 residues. V lost 3 bases, J lost 7 bases, and 7 bases stayed unmatched. The data stem from a study of T cells after posttransplantation cyclophosphamide. The TCR was taken from a woman between 50 and 59 years old in good health and a related stem cell transplant donor. V gene TRBV11-3 combines with J gene TRBJ2-1, with 12 bases fitting TRBD2. The source material was CD8+ T cells sorted from PBMCs. The CDR3 nucleotides read TGTGCCAGCAGCTTTGCTAGCGGGAGGGCCTTTAATGAGCAGTTCTTC. Translating gives CASSFASGRAFNEQFF.